There are a few counts of the clone carrying this T cell receptor beta chain. CDR1 and CDR2 (germline): MNHEY, SVGAGI. The CDR3 contains 14 residues. J lost 5 bases, V lost 6 bases, and 7 bases had no gene match. Using immunoSEQ multiplex PCR, the repertoire was profiled, and TCRdb retains in-frame clones only, with some absent. Among roughly 64,000 clones listed, approximately 90% were seen once. This entry comes from a study of T cell changes during pregnancy in multiple sclerosis. The V gene is TRBV6-5, the J gene TRBJ1-5, with TRBD1 identical over 7 bases. This sequence originates from a female donor with multiple sclerosis, enrolled in a pregnancy study. This sample comprised peripheral blood, obtained in the second trimester of pregnancy. CDR3 protein: CASSRGQTYQPQHF. In DNA form, the CDR3 reads TGTGCCAGCAGCCGGGGACAGACCTATCAGCCCCAGCATTTT.